A single sample is the source of the 15 T cell receptor beta chains below, sequenced in a study of blood T cells in healthy people across ages. Next came a second PCR, run for about 6 to 12 cycles, which used a sample-barcoded 5' primer along with a J-beta primer mix. TCRdb reprocessed the 5' RACE reads with MiXCR, giving one entry per CDR3 protein. The sample has some 930,000 distinct CDR3 sequences, 25% to 35% seen once. These data were likewise used in another study, on T cells of mothers and their children.

The sample comprised blood. The receptors originated from a woman aged 40 to 50 in good health.

This chain links TRBV5-1 with TRBJ1-4; TRBD1 might be the D (5 bases). CDR1 and CDR2 (germline): SGHRS, YFSETQ. Trimming removed 1 base at V and 0 bases at J, with 10 bases between. The CDR3 length is 16 residues. The CDR3 DNA reads TGCGCCAGCAGCTTGCCTCAGGGTACAACTAATGAAAAACTGTTTTTT. Amino acids: CASSLPQGTTNEKLFF.

This clonotype was found a few times. The gene calls are TRBV2 and TRBJ1-1; no firm D call. Trimming cost V 7 bases and J 0 bases, with 12 bases left between them. CDR1 and CDR2 from the germline V gene are SNHLY and FYNNEI. The CDR3 sequence is 14 residues long. The CDR3 DNA is TGTGCCAGCACTGCGGAAGGAATGAACACTGAAGCTTTCTTT. Its translation is CASTAEGMNTEAFF.

The chain is built from TRBV20-1 and TRBJ1-1; D is undetermined. There are 11 residues in the CDR3. V was clipped by 6 bases and J by 8 bases, with 13 bases between them. The germline V gene has CDR1 DFQATT and CDR2 SNEGSKA (reference sequence). The CDR3 DNA is TGCAGTGCCTGGATGGGCCTGGAAGCTTTCTTT. Translated, it gives CSAWMGLEAFF.

This clonotype was seen ten or more times. The chain employs TRBV4-2 and TRBJ1-2, with 10 positions matching TRBD1. V dropped 1 base and J dropped 5; count of bases not matched to a gene: 4. Per the germline V gene, CDR1 is LGHNA and CDR2 is YNFKEQ. This CDR3 is 15 amino acids long. The DNA of the CDR3 is TGTGCCAGCAGCCAAGGGGGGACAGGGGTTTATGGCTACACCTTC. Amino acids: CASSQGGTGVYGYTF.

The chain carries TRBV5-1 and TRBJ1-3, with 9 nucleotides matching TRBD1. This CDR3 contains 14 residues. The ends lost 4 bases at V and 6 bases at J; junction bases unmatched: 5. Germline V lookup: CDR1 SGHRS, CDR2 YFSETQ. The chain's CDR3 is CASSPGQGPNTIYF. The CDR3 nucleotides are TGCGCCAGCAGCCCGGGACAGGGTCCAAACACCATATATTTT.

The gene calls are TRBV16 and TRBJ1-2; D is perhaps TRBD1 (6 bases). The ends were cut back, 3 bases at V and 1 base at J, with 12 bases in the middle. In germline, CDR1 is KGHSY, CDR2 FQNENV. The CDR3 totals 15 residues. The CDR3 coding sequence is TGTGCCAGCAGCCAGGGGACAACAGTTAACTATGGCTACACCTTC. Its protein is CASSQGTTVNYGYTF.

This clonotype was found many times. The V gene is TRBV29-1, the J gene TRBJ2-7; D is ambiguous. The germline V and J ends were trimmed by 4 bases and 2 bases, with 6 bases remaining between them. CDR1 and CDR2 (germline): SQVTM, ANQGSEA. The CDR3 sequence is 11 residues long. The CDR3 here is CSVVGTYEQYF. The CDR3 DNA reads TGCAGCGTTGTGGGGACCTACGAGCAGTACTTC.

This clonotype has a handful of counts. A read error is possible here, since a much larger clone lies one base away. This chain links TRBV12-3 or TRBV12-4 with TRBJ2-7, with 8 bases fitting TRBD2. The length of the CDR3 is 14 residues. V lost 7 bases to trimming and J lost 7 bases; unmatched junction nucleotides: 12. The CDR3 DNA sequence: TGTGCCAGCAAGTTCCCCGGGGGGGTAGGTGAGCAGTACTTC. It yields the protein CASKFPGGVGEQYF.

The chain links TRBV10-3 to TRBJ2-7, with a weak D call TRBD1 (5 bases). With 11 bases removed from V and 3 bases from J, the gap between germline ends came to 14 bases. The CDR3 length is 12 residues. Germline V gene data show CDR1 as ENHRY and CDR2 as SYGVKD. This chain's CDR3 is CAQGESSYEQYF. CDR3 coding DNA: TGTGCCCAGGGCGAAAGCAGCTACGAGCAGTACTTC.

The chain employs TRBV7-9 and TRBJ1-1; 8 bases are a match to TRBD1. Germline-derived CDR1 and CDR2 are SEHNR and FQNEAQ (reference sequence). The J segment lost 2 bases and the V segment lost 4 bases, leaving 9 bases of the junction unmatched. The CDR3 is made up of 16 amino acids. Here the CDR3 reads CASSSTPGQDNTEAFF. In DNA, the CDR3 is TGTGCCAGCAGCTCCACCCCGGGACAGGACAACACTGAAGCTTTCTTT.

At least ten counts were recorded for this clonotype. CDR3 in DNA: TGTGCCAGCAGCTTAAGCCGGGGCGCCGACGAGCAGTACTTC. Encoded protein: CASSLSRGADEQYF. The chain is built from TRBV7-9 and TRBJ2-7; D is possibly TRBD1 or TRBD2 (5 bases each). Between the trimmed V and J ends, which lost 2 bases and 5 bases, there was a span of 13 bases. This CDR3 has 14 amino acids. CDR1 is SEHNR and CDR2 is FQNEAQ in the germline V gene (reference sequence).

The V call is TRBV3-1, the J call TRBJ1-1; D call uncertain. Germline CDR1 and CDR2: LGHDT and YNNKEL (reference sequence). This CDR3 has 13 amino acids. Deletions cut 4 bases from V and 4 bases from J, with 10 bases between. The CDR3 sequence is CASSRALGTEAFF. Here the CDR3 DNA reads TGTGCCAGCAGCCGCGCCTTAGGCACTGAAGCTTTCTTT.

The chain's CDR3 is CASSREATYEQYF. The CDR3, as DNA: TGTGCCAGCAGCCGTGAGGCAACCTACGAGCAGTACTTC. This chain uses TRBV3-1 with TRBJ2-7; D is undetermined. Per the germline V gene, CDR1 is LGHDT and CDR2 is YNNKEL (reference sequence). Trimming stripped 4 bases from V and 2 bases from J, with 9 bases between. This CDR3 spans 13 amino acids.

This clonotype showed up just a few times. V and J are TRBV2 and TRBJ2-5; the match to TRBD1 covers 8 bases. V was pared by 7 bases and J by 1 base, with 8 bases of the junction left unmatched. Germline loops: CDR1 SNHLY, CDR2 FYNNEI. The CDR3 covers 15 residues. CDR3 protein: CASTRVGTGQETQYF. CDR3 coding DNA: TGTGCCAGCACCAGGGTGGGGACAGGCCAAGAGACCCAGTACTTC.

This clonotype was found many times. The chain links TRBV5-1 to TRBJ1-2; no firm D call. V lost 1 base and J lost 1, with 8 bases in between. CDR3 length: 14 amino acids. CDR1 is SGHRS and CDR2 is YFSETQ in the germline V gene. The CDR3 DNA follows: TGCGCCAGCAGCTTGTCATCTGATAACTATGGCTACACCTTC. Protein sequence: CASSLSSDNYGYTF.